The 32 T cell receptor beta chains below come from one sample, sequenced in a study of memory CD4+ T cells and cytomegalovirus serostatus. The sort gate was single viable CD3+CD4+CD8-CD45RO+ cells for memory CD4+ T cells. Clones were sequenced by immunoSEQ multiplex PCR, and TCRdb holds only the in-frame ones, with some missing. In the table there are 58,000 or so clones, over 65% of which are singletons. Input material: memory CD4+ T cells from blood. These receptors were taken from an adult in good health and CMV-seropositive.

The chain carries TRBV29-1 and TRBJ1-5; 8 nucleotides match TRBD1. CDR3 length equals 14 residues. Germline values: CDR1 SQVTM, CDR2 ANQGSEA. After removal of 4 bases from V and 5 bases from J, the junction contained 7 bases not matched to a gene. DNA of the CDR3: TGCAGCGTTGCTTTCGGACAGGGTGATCAGCCCCAGCATTTT. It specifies CSVAFGQGDQPQHF.

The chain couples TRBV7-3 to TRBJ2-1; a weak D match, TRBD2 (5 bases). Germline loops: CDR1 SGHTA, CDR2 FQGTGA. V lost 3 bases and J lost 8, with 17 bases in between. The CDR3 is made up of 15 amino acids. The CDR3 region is CASSLVGGLRDEQFF. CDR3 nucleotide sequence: TGTGCCAGCAGCTTGGTTGGCGGGCTTAGGGATGAGCAGTTCTTC.

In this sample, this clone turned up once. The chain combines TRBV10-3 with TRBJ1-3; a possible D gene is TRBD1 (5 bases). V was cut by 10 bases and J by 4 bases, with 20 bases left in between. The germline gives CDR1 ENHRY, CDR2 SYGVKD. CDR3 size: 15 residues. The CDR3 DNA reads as TGTGCCACTGGGGACCTTAACGCGCGGGGAAACACCATATATTTT. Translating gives CATGDLNARGNTIYF.

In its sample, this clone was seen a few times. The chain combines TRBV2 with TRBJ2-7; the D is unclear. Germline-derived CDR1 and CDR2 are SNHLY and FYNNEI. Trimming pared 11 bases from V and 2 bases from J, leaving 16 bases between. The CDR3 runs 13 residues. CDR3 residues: CAVSGYRTYEQYF. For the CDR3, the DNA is TGTGCCGTCTCTGGGTATAGAACCTACGAGCAGTACTTC.

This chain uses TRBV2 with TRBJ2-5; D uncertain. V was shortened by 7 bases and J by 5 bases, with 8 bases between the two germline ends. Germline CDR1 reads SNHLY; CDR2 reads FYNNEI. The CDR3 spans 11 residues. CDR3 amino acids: CASKRVETQYF. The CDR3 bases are TGTGCCAGCAAAAGGGTTGAGACCCAGTACTTC.

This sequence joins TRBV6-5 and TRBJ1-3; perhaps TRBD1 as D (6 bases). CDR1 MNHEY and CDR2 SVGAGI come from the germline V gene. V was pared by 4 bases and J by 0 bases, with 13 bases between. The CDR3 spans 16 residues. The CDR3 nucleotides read TGTGCCAGCAGTTCGTCAGGGGCCCTCTCTGGAAACACCATATATTTT. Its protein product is CASSSSGALSGNTIYF.

The CDR3 DNA sequence: TGTGCCAGCAGCTTGGGCCGGGACGGAAAAACAGATACGCAGTATTTT. Residues: CASSLGRDGKTDTQYF. The chain recombines TRBV5-4 with TRBJ2-3; D assignment may be TRBD1 or TRBD2 (5 bases each). Germline-derived CDR1 and CDR2 are SGHNT and YYREEE (reference sequence). CDR3 length: 16 amino acids. V dropped 0 bases and J dropped 3 bases, with 14 bases sitting between them. Filled out from reference TRBV5-4 and TRBJ2-3, the complete variable domain reads ETGVTQSPTHLIKTRGQQVTLRCSSQSGHNTVSWYQQALGQGPQFIFQYYREEENGRGNFPPRFSGLQFPNYSSELNVNALELDDSALYLCASSLGRDGKTDTQYFGPGTRLTVL.

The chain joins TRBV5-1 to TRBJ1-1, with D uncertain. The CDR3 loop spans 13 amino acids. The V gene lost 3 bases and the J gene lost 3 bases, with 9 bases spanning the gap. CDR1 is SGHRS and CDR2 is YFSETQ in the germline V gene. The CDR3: CASSWKGDTEAFF. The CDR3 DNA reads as TGCGCCAGCAGCTGGAAGGGAGACACTGAAGCTTTCTTT.

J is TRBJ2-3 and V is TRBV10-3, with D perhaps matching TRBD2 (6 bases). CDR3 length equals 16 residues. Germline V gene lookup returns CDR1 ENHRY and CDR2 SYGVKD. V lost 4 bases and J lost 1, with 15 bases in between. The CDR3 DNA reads TGTGCCATCAGTGGTGGCGGGACTTTGGGCACAGATACGCAGTATTTT. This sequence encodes CAISGGGTLGTDTQYF.

CDR3 amino acids: CASSPPRRLDATNEKLFF. In DNA, the CDR3 is TGTGCCAGCAGCCCCCCCCGCAGATTAGATGCAACTAATGAAAAACTGTTTTTT. The chain recombines TRBV7-9 with TRBJ1-4; D remains unclear. The CDR3 consists of 18 residues. V lost 5 bases and J lost 0, with 19 bases in between. Germline V gene lookup returns CDR1 SEHNR and CDR2 FQNEAQ (reference sequence).

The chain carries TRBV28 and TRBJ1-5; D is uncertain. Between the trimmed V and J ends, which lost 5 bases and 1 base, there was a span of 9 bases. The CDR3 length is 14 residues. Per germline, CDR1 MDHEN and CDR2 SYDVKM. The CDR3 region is CASSQAWSNQPQHF. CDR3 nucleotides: TGTGCCAGCAGTCAGGCCTGGAGCAATCAGCCCCAGCATTTT.

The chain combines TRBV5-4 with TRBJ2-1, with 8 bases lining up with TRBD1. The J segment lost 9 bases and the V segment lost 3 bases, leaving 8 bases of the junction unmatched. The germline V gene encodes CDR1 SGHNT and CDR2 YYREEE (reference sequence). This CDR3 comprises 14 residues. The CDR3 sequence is CASSSEQGAIEQFF. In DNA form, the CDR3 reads TGTGCCAGCAGCTCGGAGCAGGGGGCTATTGAGCAGTTCTTC.

CDR3 sequence (DNA): TGCAGTGCTGCAGGAGATGCTGAAGCTTTCTTT. Its translation: CSAAGDAEAFF. The chain recombines TRBV20-1 with TRBJ1-1; D is uncertain. The V and J ends lost 5 bases and 6 bases respectively, with 10 bases between them. CDR1 and CDR2 from the germline V gene are DFQATT and SNEGSKA (reference sequence). The CDR3 loop spans 11 amino acids.

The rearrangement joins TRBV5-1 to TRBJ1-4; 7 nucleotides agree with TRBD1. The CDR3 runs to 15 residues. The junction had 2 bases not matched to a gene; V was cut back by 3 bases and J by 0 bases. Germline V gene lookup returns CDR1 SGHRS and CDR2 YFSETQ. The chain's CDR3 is CASSYRGTTNEKLFF. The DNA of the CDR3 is TGCGCCAGCAGCTACAGGGGTACAACTAATGAAAAACTGTTTTTT.

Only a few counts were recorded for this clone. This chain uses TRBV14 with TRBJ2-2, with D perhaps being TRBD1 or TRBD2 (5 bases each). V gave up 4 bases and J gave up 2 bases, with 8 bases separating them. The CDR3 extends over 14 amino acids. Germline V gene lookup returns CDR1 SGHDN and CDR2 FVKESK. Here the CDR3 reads CASSRDLNTGELFF. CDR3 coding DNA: TGTGCCAGCAGCCGGGACCTAAACACCGGGGAGCTGTTTTTT. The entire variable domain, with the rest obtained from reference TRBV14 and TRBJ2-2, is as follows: EAGVTQFPSHSVIEKGQTVTLRCDPISGHDNLYWYRRVMGKEIKFLLHFVKESKQDESGMPNNRFLAERTGGTYSTLKVQPAELEDSGVYFCASSRDLNTGELFFGEGSRLTVL.

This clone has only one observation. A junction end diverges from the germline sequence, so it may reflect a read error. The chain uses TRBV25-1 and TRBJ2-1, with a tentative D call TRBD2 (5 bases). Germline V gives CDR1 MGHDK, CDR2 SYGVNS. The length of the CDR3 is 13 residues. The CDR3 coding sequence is TGTGCCAGCTTAGACTACTCCAACAATGAGCAGTTCTTC. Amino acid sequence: CASLDYSNNEQFF.

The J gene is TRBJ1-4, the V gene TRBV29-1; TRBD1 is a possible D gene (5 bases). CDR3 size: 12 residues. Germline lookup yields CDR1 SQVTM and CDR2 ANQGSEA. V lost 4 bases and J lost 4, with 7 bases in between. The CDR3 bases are TGCAGCGTTGGGGACGGTAATGAAAAACTGTTTTTT. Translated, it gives CSVGDGNEKLFF.

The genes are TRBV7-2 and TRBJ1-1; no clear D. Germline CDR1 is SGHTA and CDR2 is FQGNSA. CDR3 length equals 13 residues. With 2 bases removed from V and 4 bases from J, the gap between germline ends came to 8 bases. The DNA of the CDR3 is TGTGCCAGCAGCTTAAGAGGCGGCACTGAAGCTTTCTTT. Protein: CASSLRGGTEAFF.

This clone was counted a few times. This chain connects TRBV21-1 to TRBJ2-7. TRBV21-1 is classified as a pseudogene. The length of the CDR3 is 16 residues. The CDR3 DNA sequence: TGTGCCAGCAGCAATTTGGGTGCCGAATCAACCTACGAGCAGTACGTC. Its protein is CASSNLGAESTYEQYV.

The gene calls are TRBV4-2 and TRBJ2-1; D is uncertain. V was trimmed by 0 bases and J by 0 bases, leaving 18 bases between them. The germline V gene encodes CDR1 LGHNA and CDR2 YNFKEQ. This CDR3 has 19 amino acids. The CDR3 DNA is TGTGCCAGCAGCCAAGATGCCGATTCGTCAGATCGCTCCTACAATGAGCAGTTCTTC. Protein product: CASSQDADSSDRSYNEQFF.

The CDR3 DNA is TGTGCCAGCAGCGGCCCCTTTCGAGAGACCCAGTACTTC. Encoded protein: CASSGPFRETQYF. This chain connects TRBV7-9 to TRBJ2-5; D not certain. Between the trimmed V and J ends, which lost 5 bases and 4 bases, there was a span of 11 bases. This CDR3 is built from 13 residues. Germline CDR1 is SEHNR and CDR2 is FQNEAQ (reference sequence).

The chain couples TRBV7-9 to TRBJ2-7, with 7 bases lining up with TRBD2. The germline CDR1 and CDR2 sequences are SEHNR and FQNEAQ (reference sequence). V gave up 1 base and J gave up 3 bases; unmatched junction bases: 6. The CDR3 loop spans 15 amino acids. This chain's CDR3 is CASSLEAGEGYEQYF. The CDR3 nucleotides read TGTGCCAGCAGCTTAGAGGCCGGGGAGGGCTACGAGCAGTACTTC.

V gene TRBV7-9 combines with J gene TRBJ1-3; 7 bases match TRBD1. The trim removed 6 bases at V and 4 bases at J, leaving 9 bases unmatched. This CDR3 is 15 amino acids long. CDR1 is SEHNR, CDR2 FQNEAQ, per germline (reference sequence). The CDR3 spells CASRTGNPYGNTIYF. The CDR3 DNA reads TGTGCCAGCAGGACAGGGAACCCTTACGGAAACACCATATATTTT. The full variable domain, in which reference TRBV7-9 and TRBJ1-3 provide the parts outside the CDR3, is DTGVSQNPRHKITKRGQNVTFRCDPISEHNRLYWYRQTLGQGPEFLTYFQNEAQLEKSRLLSDRFSAERPKGSFSTLEIQRTEQGDSAMYLCASRTGNPYGNTIYFGEGSWLTVV.

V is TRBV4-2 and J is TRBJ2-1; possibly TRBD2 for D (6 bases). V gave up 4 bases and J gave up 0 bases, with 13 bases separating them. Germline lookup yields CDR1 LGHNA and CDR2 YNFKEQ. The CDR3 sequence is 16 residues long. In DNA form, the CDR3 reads TGTGCCAGCAGCCGTAGCGGCAGTAGCTCCTACAATGAGCAGTTCTTC. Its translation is CASSRSGSSSYNEQFF.

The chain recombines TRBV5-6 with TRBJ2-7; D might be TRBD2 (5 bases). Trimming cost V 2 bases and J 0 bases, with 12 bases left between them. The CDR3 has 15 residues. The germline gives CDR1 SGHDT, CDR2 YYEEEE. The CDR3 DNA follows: TGTGCCAGCAGCTTCGAGCGGAGGTCCTCCTACGAGCAGTACTTC. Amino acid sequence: CASSFERRSSYEQYF.

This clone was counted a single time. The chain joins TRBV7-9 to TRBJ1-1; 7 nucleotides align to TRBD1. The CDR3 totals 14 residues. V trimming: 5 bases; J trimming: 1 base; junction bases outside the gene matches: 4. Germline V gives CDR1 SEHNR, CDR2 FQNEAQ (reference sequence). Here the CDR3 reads CASSPGQTNTEAFF. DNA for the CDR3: TGTGCCAGCAGCCCGGGACAGACGAACACTGAAGCTTTCTTT.

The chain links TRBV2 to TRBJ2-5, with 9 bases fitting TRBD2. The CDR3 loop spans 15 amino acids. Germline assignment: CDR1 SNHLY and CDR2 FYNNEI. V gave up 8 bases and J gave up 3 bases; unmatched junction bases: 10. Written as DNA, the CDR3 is TGTGCCAGCGGGCTAGCGGGACCTCGCGAAGAGACCCAGTACTTC. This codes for CASGLAGPREETQYF.

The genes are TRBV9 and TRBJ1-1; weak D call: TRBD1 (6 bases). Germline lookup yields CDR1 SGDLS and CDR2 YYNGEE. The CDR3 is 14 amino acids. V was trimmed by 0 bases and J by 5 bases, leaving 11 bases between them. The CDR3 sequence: CASSVVTGLTEAFF. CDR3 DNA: TGTGCCAGCAGCGTAGTAACAGGGCTTACTGAAGCTTTCTTT.

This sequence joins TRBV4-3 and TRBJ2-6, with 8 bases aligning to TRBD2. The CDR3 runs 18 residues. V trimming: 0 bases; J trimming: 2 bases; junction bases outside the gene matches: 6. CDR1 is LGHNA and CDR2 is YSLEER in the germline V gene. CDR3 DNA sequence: TGCGCCAGCAGCCAAGAGTGGGCGGGGGGTACTGGGGCCAACGTCCTGACTTTC. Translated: CASSQEWAGGTGANVLTF.

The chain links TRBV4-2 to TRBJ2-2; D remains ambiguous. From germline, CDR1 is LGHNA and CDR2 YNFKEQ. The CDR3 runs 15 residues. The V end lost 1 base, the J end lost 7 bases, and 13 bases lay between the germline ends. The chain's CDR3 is CASSQGVGDSGELFF. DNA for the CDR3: TGTGCCAGCAGCCAAGGTGTTGGGGATAGCGGGGAGCTGTTTTTT.

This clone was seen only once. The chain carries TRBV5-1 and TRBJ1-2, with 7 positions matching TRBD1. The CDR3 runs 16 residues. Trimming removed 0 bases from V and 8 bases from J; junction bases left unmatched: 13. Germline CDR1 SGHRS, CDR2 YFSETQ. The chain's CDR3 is CASSLDAGRQGGGYTF. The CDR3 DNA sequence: TGCGCCAGCAGCTTGGACGCAGGGAGACAGGGCGGAGGCTACACCTTC.

The CDR3 nucleotides read TGTGCCAGCCGAGGCTTGGGCGGGTCGCAAGAGACCCAGTACTTC. It translates to CASRGLGGSQETQYF. The genes are TRBV7-2 and TRBJ2-5, with D tentatively TRBD2 (5 bases). There are 15 residues in the CDR3. The germline CDR1 and CDR2 sequences are SGHTA and FQGNSA. V lost 8 bases and J lost 2, with 18 bases in between.